This T cell receptor (beta chain) was documented in a study of CD4+ T cells in melanoma. Points from the study as a whole: Neoantigen-specific CD4+ T cells in melanoma reportedly had diverse differentiation states. A reported correlation linked neoantigen-specific CD4+ T cells to CD8+, macrophage and B cell function.

TCRdb keeps only in-frame clones here, not all; method: immunoSEQ multiplex PCR. Among 10,000 or so clones listed, around 84% were seen once. The length of the CDR3 is 15 residues. The V gene lost 1 base and the J gene lost 3 bases, with 13 bases spanning the gap. The germline gives CDR1 MGHRA, CDR2 YSYEKL. On this clone: What it recognizes is unknown.

This receptor was identified in a human donor with melanoma. Sequencing input: cells from a culture (not recorded whether cultured in vitro). This chain connects TRBV4-1 to TRBJ2-7, with D perhaps being TRBD1 or TRBD2 (5 bases each). The CDR3 DNA follows: TGCGCCAGCAGCCAAGTACCTGGGGACGGCTACGAGCAGTACTTC. Translated, it gives CASSQVPGDGYEQYF.